A single count supports the clone carrying this TCR beta chain. The data originate from a study of blood T cell repertoires in COVID-19. The overall study: Specimens from acute and convalescent COVID-19 originated in the United States, Italy and Spain. PBMCs, B-cell-depleted T cells, or T cells provided the cDNA or gDNA that made up the material.

Study processing details: By means of reference gene primer amplification, nucleated cell counts were estimated. Assay used: immunoSEQ multiplex PCR; TCRdb lists only in-frame clones, some missing. That table gives V, J and clone size, and the DNA gave D and trimming. Among about 160,000 clones listed, about 85% were seen once. Trimming shortened V by 6 bases and J by 7 bases, and 16 bases separated the two germline ends. The CDR3 loop spans 13 amino acids. Germline V gene lookup returns CDR1 MNHEY and CDR2 SVGEGT. The origin of this receptor is a middle-aged man with acute or convalescent COVID-19. Sequencing input: peripheral blood. This chain joins TRBV6-2 or TRBV6-3 and TRBJ2-7; TRBD1 is a possible D gene (6 bases). This CDR3 is CASSLQGSSEQYF. The DNA for the CDR3 is TGTGCCAGCAGCCTCCAGGGGTCAAGTGAGCAGTACTTC.